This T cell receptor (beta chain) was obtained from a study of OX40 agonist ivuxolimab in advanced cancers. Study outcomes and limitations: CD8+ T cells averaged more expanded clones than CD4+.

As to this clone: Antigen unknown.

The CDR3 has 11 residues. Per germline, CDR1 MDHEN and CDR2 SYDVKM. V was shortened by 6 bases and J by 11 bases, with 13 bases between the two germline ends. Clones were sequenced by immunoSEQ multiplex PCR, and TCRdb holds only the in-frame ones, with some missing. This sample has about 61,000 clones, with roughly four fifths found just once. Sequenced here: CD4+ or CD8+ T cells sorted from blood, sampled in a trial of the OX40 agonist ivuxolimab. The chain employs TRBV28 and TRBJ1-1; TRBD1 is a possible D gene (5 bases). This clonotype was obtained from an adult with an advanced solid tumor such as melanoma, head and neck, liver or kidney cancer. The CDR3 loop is CASSSRVTAFF. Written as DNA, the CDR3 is TGTGCCAGCAGCTCCAGGGTGACGGCTTTCTTT.